What follows describes a single T cell receptor (beta chain). Its antigen is still unknown. This sample was taken from a study of blood T cells in healthy people across ages. Study outcomes and limitations: Age showed a roughly linear inverse relationship with TCR beta diversity per million T cells. More naive CD4+ cells and higher diversity marked long-lived donors relative to aged donors.

Alongside a J-beta primer mix, a sample-barcoded 5' primer served in a second PCR lasting 7 to 11 cycles. With 12 random nucleotides, a template-switch adaptor tagged each individual cDNA molecule. MiXCR, run by TCRdb on the 5' RACE reads, gives a single entry per CDR3 protein. The data hold 790,000 or so distinct CDR3 sequences, with around half observed a single time. The origin of this receptor is a man older than 75 in good health. Material: blood.

CDR3 protein: CASRGTGSYVAKNIQYF. The CDR3 DNA is TGTGCCAGCAGGGGTACAGGGTCGTACGTAGCCAAAAACATTCAGTACTTC. The chain is built from TRBV11-2 and TRBJ2-4; perhaps TRBD1 as D (6 bases). Trimming left V 6 bases short and J 0 bases short, with 18 bases between. The CDR3 length is 17 residues. Germline V CDR1 and CDR2: SGHAT, FQNNGV. The full variable domain, completed using reference TRBV11-2 and TRBJ2-4, is EAGVAQSPRYKIIEKRQSVAFWCNPISGHATLYWYQQILGQGPKLLIQFQNNGVVDDSQLPKDRFSAERLKGVDSTLKIQPAKLEDSAVYLCASRGTGSYVAKNIQYFGAGTRLSVL.